This entry features one T cell receptor (beta chain) sequence. Germline assignment: CDR1 SGDLS and CDR2 YYNGEE. CDR3 length: 18 residues. Trimming cost V 5 bases and J 5 bases; bases outside gene matches: 15. TCRdb recomputed calls from the PCR reads with MiXCR, one row per CDR3 protein. The table lists more than 450,000 distinct CDR3 sequences, roughly a fifth of them singletons. The data were obtained in a study of molecular identifiers for immune sequencing clone quantification. The source material was naive CD8+ T cells from blood, with Jurkat cell RNA spiked in. Described subset: FACS-sorted CD8+CD4-CCR7+CD45RA+ naive T cells. The gene calls are TRBV9 and TRBJ2-5, with 13 bases lining up with TRBD2. This clonotype originated in a human donor in good health. Some libraries in this study had Jurkat cell RNA spiked in. The CDR3 nucleotides read TGTGCCAGCAGGGCCGGGACTAGCGGGGAGGATTTCGTGGAGACCCAGTACTTC. It translates to CASRAGTSGEDFVETQYF.